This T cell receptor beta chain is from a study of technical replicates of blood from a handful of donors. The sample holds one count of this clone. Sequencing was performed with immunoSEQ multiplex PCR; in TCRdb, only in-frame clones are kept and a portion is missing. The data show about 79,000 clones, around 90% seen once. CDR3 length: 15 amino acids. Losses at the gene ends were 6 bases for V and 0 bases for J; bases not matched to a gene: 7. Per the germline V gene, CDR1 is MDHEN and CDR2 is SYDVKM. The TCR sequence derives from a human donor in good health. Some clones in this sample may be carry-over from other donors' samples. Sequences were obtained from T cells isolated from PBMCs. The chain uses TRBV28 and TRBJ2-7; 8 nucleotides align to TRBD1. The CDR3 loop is CASRRGQGGSYEQYF. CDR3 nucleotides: TGTGCCAGCAGACGTGGACAGGGTGGCTCCTACGAGCAGTACTTC. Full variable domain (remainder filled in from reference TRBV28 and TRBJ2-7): DVKVTQSSRYLVKRTGEKVFLECVQDMDHENMFWYRQDPGLGLRLIYFSYDVKMKEKGDIPEGYSVSREKKERFSLILESASTNQTSMYLCASRRGQGGSYEQYFGPGTRLTVT.